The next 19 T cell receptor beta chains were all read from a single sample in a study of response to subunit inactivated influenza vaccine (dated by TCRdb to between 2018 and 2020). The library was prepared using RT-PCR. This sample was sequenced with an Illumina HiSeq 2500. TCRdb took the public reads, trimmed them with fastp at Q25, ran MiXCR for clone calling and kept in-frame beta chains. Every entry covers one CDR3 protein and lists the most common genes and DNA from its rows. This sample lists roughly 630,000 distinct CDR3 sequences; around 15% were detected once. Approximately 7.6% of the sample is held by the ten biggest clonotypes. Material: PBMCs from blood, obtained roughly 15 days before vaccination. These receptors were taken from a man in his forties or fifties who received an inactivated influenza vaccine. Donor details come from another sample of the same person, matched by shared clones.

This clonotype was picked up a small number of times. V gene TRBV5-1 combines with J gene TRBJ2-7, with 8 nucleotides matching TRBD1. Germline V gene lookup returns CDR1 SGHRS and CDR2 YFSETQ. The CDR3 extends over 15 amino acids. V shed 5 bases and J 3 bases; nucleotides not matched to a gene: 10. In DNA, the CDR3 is TGCGCCAGCAGGTTCCGGGACAGGACTAACTACGAGCAGTACTTC. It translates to CASRFRDRTNYEQYF.

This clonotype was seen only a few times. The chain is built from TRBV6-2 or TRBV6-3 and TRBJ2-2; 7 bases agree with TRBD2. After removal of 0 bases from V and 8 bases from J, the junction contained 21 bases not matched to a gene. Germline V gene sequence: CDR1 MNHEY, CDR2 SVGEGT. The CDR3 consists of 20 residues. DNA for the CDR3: TGTGCCAGCAGTTACTCCACCGGAACAGCGGGGAAATTGGTAGGAGGGGAGCTGTTTTTT. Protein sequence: CASSYSTGTAGKLVGGELFF.

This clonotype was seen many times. The CDR3 DNA reads as TGTGCCAGCAGCTTAGGTACAGGGGGGACCCCGCAGTATTTT. It codes for CASSLGTGGTPQYF. V gene TRBV7-2 combines with J gene TRBJ2-3; TRBD1 agrees at 8 bases. CDR3 length: 14 amino acids. CDR1 and CDR2 from the germline V gene are SGHTA and FQGNSA. Trimming removed 1 base from V and 10 bases from J; junction bases left unmatched: 7.

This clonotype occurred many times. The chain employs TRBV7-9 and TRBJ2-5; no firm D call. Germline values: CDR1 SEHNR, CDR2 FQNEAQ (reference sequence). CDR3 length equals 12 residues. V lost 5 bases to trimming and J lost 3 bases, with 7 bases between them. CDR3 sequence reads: CASSRAEETQYF. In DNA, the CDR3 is TGTGCCAGCAGCCGGGCTGAAGAGACCCAGTACTTC.

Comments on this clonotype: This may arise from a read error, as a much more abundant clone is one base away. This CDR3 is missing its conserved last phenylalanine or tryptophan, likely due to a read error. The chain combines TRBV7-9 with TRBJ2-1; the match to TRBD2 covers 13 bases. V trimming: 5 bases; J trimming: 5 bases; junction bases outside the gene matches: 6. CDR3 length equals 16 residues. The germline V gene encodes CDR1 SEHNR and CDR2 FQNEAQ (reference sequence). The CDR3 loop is CASSRLAGGPNNEQFL. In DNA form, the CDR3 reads TGTGCCAGCAGCAGACTAGCGGGGGGACCAAACAATGAGCAGTTCCTC.

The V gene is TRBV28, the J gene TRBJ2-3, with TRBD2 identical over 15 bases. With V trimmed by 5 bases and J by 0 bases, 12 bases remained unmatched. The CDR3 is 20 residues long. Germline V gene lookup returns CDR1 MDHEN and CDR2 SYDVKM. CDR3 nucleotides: TGTGCCAGCAGTCCGTACCCGGGACTAGCGGGAGGAAGAAGCACAGATACGCAGTATTTT. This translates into CASSPYPGLAGGRSTDTQYF. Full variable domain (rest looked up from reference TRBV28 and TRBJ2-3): DVKVTQSSRYLVKRTGEKVFLECVQDMDHENMFWYRQDPGLGLRLIYFSYDVKMKEKGDIPEGYSVSREKKERFSLILESASTNQTSMYLCASSPYPGLAGGRSTDTQYFGPGTRLTVL.

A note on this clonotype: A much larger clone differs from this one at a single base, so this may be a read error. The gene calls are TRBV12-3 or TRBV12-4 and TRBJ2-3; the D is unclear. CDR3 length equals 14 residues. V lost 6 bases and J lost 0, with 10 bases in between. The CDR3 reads CASRQRTSTDTQYF. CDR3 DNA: TGTGCCAGCAGGCAGAGAACTAGCACAGATACGCAGTATTTT.

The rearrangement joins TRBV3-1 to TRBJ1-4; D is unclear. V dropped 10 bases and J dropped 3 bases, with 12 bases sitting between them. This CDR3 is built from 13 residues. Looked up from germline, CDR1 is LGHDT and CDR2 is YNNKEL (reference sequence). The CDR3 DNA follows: TGTGCCACCGGAGCTGGAGCTAATGAAAAACTGTTTTTT. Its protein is CATGAGANEKLFF.

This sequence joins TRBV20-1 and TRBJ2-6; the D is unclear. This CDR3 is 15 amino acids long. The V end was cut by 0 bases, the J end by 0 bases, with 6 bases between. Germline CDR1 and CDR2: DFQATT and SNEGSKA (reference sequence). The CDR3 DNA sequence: TGCAGTGCTAGAGAAGCCGCCTCTGGGGCCAACGTCCTGACTTTC. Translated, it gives CSAREAASGANVLTF.

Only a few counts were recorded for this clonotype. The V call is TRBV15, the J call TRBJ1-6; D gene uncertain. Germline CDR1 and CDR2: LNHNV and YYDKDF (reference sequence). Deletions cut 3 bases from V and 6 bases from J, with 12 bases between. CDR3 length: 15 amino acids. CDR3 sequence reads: CATSRGDEGNSPLHF. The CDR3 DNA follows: TGTGCCACCAGCAGGGGAGACGAGGGTAATTCACCCCTCCACTTT. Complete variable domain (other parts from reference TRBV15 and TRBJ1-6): DAMVIQNPRYQVTQFGKPVTLSCSQTLNHNVMYWYQQKSSQAPKLLFHYYDKDFNNEADTPDNFQSRRPNTSFCFLDIRSPGLGDTAMYLCATSRGDEGNSPLHFGNGTRLTVT.

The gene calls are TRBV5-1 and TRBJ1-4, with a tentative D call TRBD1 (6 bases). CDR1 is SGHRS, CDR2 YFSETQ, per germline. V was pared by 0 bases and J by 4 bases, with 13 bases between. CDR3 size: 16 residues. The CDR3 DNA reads TGCGCCAGCAGCTTGGGAGGGGGGCGCATTAATGAAAAACTGTTTTTT. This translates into CASSLGGGRINEKLFF.

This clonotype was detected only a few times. The CDR3 reads CASSAYDMNTEAFF. DNA of the CDR3: TGTGCCAGCAGTGCCTACGATATGAACACTGAAGCTTTCTTT. The chain uses TRBV6-2 or TRBV6-3 and TRBJ1-1, with D hard to call. The CDR3 length is 14 residues. Trimming cost V 5 bases and J 0 bases, with 10 bases left between them. Germline CDR1 reads MNHEY; CDR2 reads SVGEGT.

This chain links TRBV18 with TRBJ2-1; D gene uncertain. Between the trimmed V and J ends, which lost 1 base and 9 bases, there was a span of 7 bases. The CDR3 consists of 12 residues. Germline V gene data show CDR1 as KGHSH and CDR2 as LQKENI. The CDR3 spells CASSPQTGEQFF. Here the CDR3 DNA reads TGTGCCAGCTCACCACAGACCGGTGAGCAGTTCTTC.

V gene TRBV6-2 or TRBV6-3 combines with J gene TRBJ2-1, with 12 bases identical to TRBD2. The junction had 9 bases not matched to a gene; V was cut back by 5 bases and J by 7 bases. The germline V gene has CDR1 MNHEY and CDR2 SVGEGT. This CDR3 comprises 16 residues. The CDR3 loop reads CASSPPLAGGRNEQFF. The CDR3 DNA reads TGTGCCAGCAGTCCCCCTCTAGCGGGGGGGCGGAATGAGCAGTTCTTC.

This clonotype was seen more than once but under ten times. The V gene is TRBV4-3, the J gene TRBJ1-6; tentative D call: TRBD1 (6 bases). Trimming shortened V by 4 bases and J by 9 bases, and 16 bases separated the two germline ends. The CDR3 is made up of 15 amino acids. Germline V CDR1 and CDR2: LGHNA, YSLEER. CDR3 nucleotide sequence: TGCGCCAGCAGCCCATCGGACAGTTTGTCTTCACCCCTCCACTTT. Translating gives CASSPSDSLSSPLHF.

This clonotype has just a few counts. This CDR3 is CASSPITGAGNEQFF. CDR3 nucleotide sequence: TGTGCCAGCAGTCCAATTACAGGGGCCGGCAATGAGCAGTTCTTC. J is TRBJ2-1 and V is TRBV12-3 or TRBV12-4; 7 bases align to TRBD1. Unmatched junction bases numbered 10, after V lost 5 bases and J lost 6 bases. The CDR3 has 15 amino acids.

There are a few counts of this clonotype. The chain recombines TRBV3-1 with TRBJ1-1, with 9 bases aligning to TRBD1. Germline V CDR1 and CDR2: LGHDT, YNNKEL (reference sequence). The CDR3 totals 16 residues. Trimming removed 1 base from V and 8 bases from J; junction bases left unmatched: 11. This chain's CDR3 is CASSQAGHGQGIEAFF. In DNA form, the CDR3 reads TGTGCCAGCAGCCAAGCGGGCCATGGACAGGGGATCGAAGCTTTCTTT.

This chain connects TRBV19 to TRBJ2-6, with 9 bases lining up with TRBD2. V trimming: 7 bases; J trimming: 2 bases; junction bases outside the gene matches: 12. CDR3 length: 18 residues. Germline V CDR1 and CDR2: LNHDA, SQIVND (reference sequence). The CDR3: CASTSLLAGGAGANVLTF. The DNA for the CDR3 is TGTGCCAGTACCTCCTTGTTGGCGGGAGGGGCTGGGGCCAACGTCCTGACTTTC.

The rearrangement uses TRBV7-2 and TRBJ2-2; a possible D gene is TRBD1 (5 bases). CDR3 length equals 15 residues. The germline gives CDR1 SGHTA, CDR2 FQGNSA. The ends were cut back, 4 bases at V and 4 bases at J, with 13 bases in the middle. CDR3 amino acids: CASSYTGVGTGELFF. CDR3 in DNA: TGTGCCAGCAGCTACACAGGAGTAGGCACCGGGGAGCTGTTTTTT.